These 13 T cell receptor beta chains share one sample of origin, sequenced in a study of blood T cell repertoires in COVID-19. The repertoire was sequenced with immunoSEQ multiplex PCR; TCRdb's copy has only in-frame clones and lacks some. The sample includes some 250,000 clones, roughly 86% of them seen just once. Input material: peripheral blood. The receptors were gathered from a woman younger than 45 who had recovered from COVID-19.

J is TRBJ2-7 and V is TRBV18, with D possibly TRBD2 on 6 matching bases. From germline, CDR1 is KGHSH and CDR2 LQKENI. CDR3 length: 16 residues. Trimming pared 6 bases from V and 2 bases from J, leaving 20 bases between. The CDR3 loop reads CASSLGKRGGTYEQYF. CDR3 DNA sequence: TGTGCCAGCTCCCTTGGAAAAAGGGGAGGTACCTACGAGCAGTACTTC.

The table lists this clone with a count of one. The V and J genes are TRBV30 and TRBJ1-6; TRBD1 matches 9 bases. The V and J ends lost 0 bases and 7 bases, in that order; junction bases with no gene match: 7. CDR1 is GTSNPN and CDR2 is SVGIG in the germline V gene (reference sequence). This CDR3 contains 16 residues. CDR3 DNA: TGTGCCTGGAGTGTAGGAGGACAGGGGAGGAATTCACCCCTCCACTTT. It translates to CAWSVGGQGRNSPLHF. The full variable domain, completed using reference TRBV30 and TRBJ1-6, is SQTIHQWPATLVQPVGSPLSLECTVEGTSNPNLYWYRQAAGRGLQLLFYSVGIGQISSEVPQNLSASRPQDRQFILSSKKLLLSDSGFYLCAWSVGGQGRNSPLHFGNGTRLTVT.

The chain carries TRBV7-2 and TRBJ1-5; TRBD1 is a possible D gene (5 bases). The V end lost 5 bases, the J end lost 7 bases, and 18 bases lay between the germline ends. This CDR3 contains 15 residues. Germline V lookup: CDR1 SGHTA, CDR2 FQGNSA. CDR3 loop: CASSPRRVGAQPQHF. CDR3 nucleotide sequence: TGTGCCAGCAGCCCCCGTCGCGTAGGGGCGCAGCCCCAGCATTTT.

The chain employs TRBV5-1 and TRBJ2-1, with 7 bases that match TRBD2. The V gene end was trimmed by 0 bases and the J gene end by 3 bases; junction bases not matched to a gene: 9. Germline CDR1 reads SGHRS; CDR2 reads YFSETQ. The CDR3 is 17 amino acids. CDR3 amino acids: CASSLVSPGGSYNEQFF. CDR3 in DNA: TGCGCCAGCAGCTTGGTATCTCCGGGCGGGAGCTACAATGAGCAGTTCTTC.

This chain joins TRBV20-1 and TRBJ2-7, with 7 bases identical to TRBD2. Germline loops: CDR1 DFQATT, CDR2 SNEGSKA (reference sequence). Trimming at V came to 3 bases and at J to 2 bases, leaving 25 bases not matched to a gene. The CDR3 has 20 amino acids. The CDR3 sequence is CSASAPRSRGVISSTYEQYF. The CDR3 bases are TGCAGTGCTAGTGCCCCCCGTAGCCGGGGGGTCATTTCAAGTACCTACGAGCAGTACTTC.

V gene TRBV4-2 combines with J gene TRBJ2-3; 14 bases line up with TRBD2. J gave up 5 bases and V 7 bases, and 8 bases lay outside the gene matches. This CDR3 has 16 residues. Per the germline V gene, CDR1 is LGHNA and CDR2 is YNFKEQ. The DNA for the CDR3 is TGTGCCAGCACCGAGACTAGCGGGGGGGCCTTAGATACGCAGTATTTT. Amino acid sequence: CASTETSGGALDTQYF.

The chain uses TRBV18 and TRBJ2-7; D might be TRBD1 (6 bases). The CDR3 is 16 amino acids. Deletions cut 4 bases from V and 1 base from J, with 17 bases between. In germline, CDR1 is KGHSH, CDR2 LQKENI. CDR3 in amino acids: CASSLGQNLISYEQYF. DNA for the CDR3: TGTGCCAGCTCACTTGGACAGAACCTTATATCCTACGAGCAGTACTTC.

With respect to this clone: The junction shows a germline mismatch at one end, possibly a read error. The V and J genes are TRBV10-1 and TRBJ1-1; no reliable D call. There are 12 residues in the CDR3. Germline V gene lookup returns CDR1 WNHNN and CDR2 SYGVQD (reference sequence). In DNA form, the CDR3 reads TGCGCCAGCAGTGAAGGACGGACTGGAGCTTTCTTT. It specifies CASSEGRTGAFF.

The V gene is TRBV20-1, the J gene TRBJ2-5; 9 positions agree with TRBD2. The junction had 11 bases not matched to a gene; V was cut back by 3 bases and J by 3 bases. The CDR3 extends over 16 amino acids. Germline CDR1 DFQATT, CDR2 SNEGSKA (reference sequence). The CDR3 loop reads CSASGGGTSLKETQYF. In DNA, the CDR3 is TGCAGTGCTAGTGGAGGGGGGACTAGCTTAAAAGAGACCCAGTACTTC.

This chain joins TRBV4-3 and TRBJ2-1; tentative D call: TRBD2 (5 bases). The CDR3 has 16 residues. The germline gives CDR1 LGHNA, CDR2 YSLEER. Trimming pared 0 bases from V and 0 bases from J, leaving 9 bases between. The CDR3 region is CASSQDVTNSYNEQFF. The CDR3 DNA reads as TGCGCCAGCAGCCAAGACGTGACTAACTCCTACAATGAGCAGTTCTTC.

The V and J genes are TRBV6-5 and TRBJ1-1; D is ambiguous. Between the trimmed V and J ends, which lost 3 bases and 0 bases, there was a span of 11 bases. The CDR3 covers 15 residues. Germline V CDR1 and CDR2: MNHEY, SVGAGI. The CDR3 sequence is CASSYREQVNTEAFF. CDR3 in DNA: TGTGCCAGCAGTTATCGGGAACAAGTGAACACTGAAGCTTTCTTT.

The chain joins TRBV19 to TRBJ2-3; weak D call: TRBD1 (5 bases). The CDR3 runs 14 residues. Trimming pared 5 bases from V and 4 bases from J, leaving 13 bases between. Germline V gives CDR1 LNHDA, CDR2 SQIVND (reference sequence). This CDR3 is CASSDSFWSDTQYF. The CDR3 nucleotides read TGTGCCAGTAGTGACAGTTTTTGGTCAGATACGCAGTATTTT.

With regard to this clone: The same CDR3 also results from other DNA sequences found in this sample. J is TRBJ1-6 and V is TRBV15; D may be TRBD1 (5 bases). The CDR3 spans 15 residues. Germline V gives CDR1 LNHNV, CDR2 YYDKDF (reference sequence). Trimming removed 1 base from V and 4 bases from J, with 8 bases in between. The CDR3 sequence is CATSRGTGYNSPLHF. CDR3 DNA sequence: TGTGCCACCAGCAGAGGAACAGGTTATAATTCACCCCTCCACTTT.